This T cell receptor beta chain was documented in a study of control samples from healthy donors and cancer patients. V dropped 0 bases and J dropped 6 bases, with 14 bases sitting between them. The CDR3 has 15 amino acids. Germline CDR1 and CDR2: MGHRA and YSYEKL. TCRdb's copy holds only in-frame clones and misses some; the assay was immunoSEQ multiplex PCR. The sample lists over 55,000 clones; around 93% were seen once. The material sequenced was PBMCs. The TCR comes from a man between 25 and 39 years old with colorectal cancer. The chain joins TRBV4-1 to TRBJ1-2; TRBD1 is a possible D gene (6 bases). The CDR3, as DNA: TGCGCCAGCAGCCAAGATACTTCGGGGGCCAATGGCTACACCTTC. It specifies CASSQDTSGANGYTF.